The clone carrying this T cell receptor (beta chain) occurred a few times. TCRdb's table, derived via immunoSEQ multiplex PCR, lists solely in-frame clones and lacks some. The profile shows tens of thousands of clones, roughly 90% of them singletons. The data are from a study of T cell responses to AZD1222 COVID-19 vaccine. Deletions cut 1 base from V and 0 bases from J, with 13 bases between. Germline loops: CDR1 GTSNPN, CDR2 SVGIG (reference sequence). The CDR3 loop spans 17 amino acids. This TCR came from an adult who received the AZD1222 COVID-19 vaccine. Specimen: peripheral blood, collected 28 days after the second AZD1222 dose. The genes are TRBV30 and TRBJ2-6; TRBD2 is a possible D gene (5 bases). The CDR3 DNA reads as TGTGCCTGGAGTGGCGGGTTCATAAGCTCTGGGGCCAACGTCCTGACTTTC. Its protein product is CAWSGGFISSGANVLTF.